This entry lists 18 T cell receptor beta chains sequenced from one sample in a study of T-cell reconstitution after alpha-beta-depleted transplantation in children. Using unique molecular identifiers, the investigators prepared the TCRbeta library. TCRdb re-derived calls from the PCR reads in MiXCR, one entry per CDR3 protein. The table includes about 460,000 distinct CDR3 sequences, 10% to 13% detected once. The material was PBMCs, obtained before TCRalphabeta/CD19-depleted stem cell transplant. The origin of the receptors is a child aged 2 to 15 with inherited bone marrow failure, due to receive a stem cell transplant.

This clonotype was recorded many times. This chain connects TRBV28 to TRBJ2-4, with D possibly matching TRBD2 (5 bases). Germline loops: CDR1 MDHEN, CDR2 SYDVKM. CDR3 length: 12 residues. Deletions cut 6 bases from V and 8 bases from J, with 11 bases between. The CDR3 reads CASSETKDIQYF. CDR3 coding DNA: TGTGCCAGCAGCGAGACTAAGGACATTCAGTACTTC.

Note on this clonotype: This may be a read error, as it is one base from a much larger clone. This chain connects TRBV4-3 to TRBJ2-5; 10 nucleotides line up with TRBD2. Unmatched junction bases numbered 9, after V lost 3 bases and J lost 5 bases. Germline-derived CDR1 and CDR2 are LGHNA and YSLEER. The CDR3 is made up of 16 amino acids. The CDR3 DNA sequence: TGCGCCAGCAGCCACGAGCGGGAGGGCGTGGGGGAGACCCAGTACTTC. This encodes CASSHEREGVGETQYF.

CDR3 amino acids: CASSLVSRDTGELFF. In DNA form, the CDR3 reads TGTGCCAGCAGCTTAGTGTCTCGGGACACCGGGGAGCTGTTTTTT. The chain carries TRBV11-2 and TRBJ2-2; no firm D call. Germline-derived CDR1 and CDR2 are SGHAT and FQNNGV. Trimming took 1 base from V and 3 from J, leaving 9 bases between them. This CDR3 contains 15 residues.

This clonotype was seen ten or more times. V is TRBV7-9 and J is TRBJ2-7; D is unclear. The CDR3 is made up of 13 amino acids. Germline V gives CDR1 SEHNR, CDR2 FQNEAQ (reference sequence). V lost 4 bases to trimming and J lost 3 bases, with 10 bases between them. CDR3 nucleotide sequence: TGTGCCAGCAGCTCATGGGTCCACTACGAGCAGTACTTC. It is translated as CASSSWVHYEQYF. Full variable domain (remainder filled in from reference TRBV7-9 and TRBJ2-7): DTGVSQNPRHKITKRGQNVTFRCDPISEHNRLYWYRQTLGQGPEFLTYFQNEAQLEKSRLLSDRFSAERPKGSFSTLEIQRTEQGDSAMYLCASSSWVHYEQYFGPGTRLTVT.

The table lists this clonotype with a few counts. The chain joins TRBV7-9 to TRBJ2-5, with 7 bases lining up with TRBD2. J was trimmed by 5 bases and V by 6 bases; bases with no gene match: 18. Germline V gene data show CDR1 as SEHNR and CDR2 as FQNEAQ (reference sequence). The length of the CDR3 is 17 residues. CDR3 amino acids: CASSLLAGDVLRETQYF. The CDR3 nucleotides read TGTGCCAGCAGTTTACTCGCGGGAGACGTATTGCGGGAGACCCAGTACTTC.

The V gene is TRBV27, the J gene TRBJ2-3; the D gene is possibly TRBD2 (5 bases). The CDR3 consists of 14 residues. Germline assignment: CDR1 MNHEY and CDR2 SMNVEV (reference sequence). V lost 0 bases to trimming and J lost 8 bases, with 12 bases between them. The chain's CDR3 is CASSLSRRAGTQYF. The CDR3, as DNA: TGTGCCAGCAGTTTATCGAGGCGTGCGGGTACGCAGTATTTT.

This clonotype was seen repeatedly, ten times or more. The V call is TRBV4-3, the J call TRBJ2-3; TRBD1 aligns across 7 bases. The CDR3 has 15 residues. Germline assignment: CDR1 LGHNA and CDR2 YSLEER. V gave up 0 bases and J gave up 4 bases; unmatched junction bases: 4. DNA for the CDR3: TGCGCCAGCAGCCAAGAGTACAGGGGCGCAGATACGCAGTATTTT. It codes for CASSQEYRGADTQYF.

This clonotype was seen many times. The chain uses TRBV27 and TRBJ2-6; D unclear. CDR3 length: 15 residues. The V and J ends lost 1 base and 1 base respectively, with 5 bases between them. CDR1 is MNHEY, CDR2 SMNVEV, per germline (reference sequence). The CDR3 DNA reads TGTGCCAGCAGTTTATACGGGTCTGGGGCCAACGTCCTGACTTTC. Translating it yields CASSLYGSGANVLTF.

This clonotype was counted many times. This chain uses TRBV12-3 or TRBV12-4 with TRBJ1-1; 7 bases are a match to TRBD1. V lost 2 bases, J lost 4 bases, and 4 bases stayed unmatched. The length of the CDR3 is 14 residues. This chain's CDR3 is CASSLPQGGTEAFF. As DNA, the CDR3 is TGTGCCAGCAGTTTACCCCAGGGGGGCACTGAAGCTTTCTTT.

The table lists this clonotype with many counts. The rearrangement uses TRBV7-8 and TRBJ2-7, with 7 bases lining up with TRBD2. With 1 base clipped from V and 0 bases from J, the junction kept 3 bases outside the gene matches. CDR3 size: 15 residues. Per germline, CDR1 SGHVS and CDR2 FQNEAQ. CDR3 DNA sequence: TGTGCCAGCAGCTTAGAAAGCGGGGACTCCTACGAGCAGTACTTC. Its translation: CASSLESGDSYEQYF.

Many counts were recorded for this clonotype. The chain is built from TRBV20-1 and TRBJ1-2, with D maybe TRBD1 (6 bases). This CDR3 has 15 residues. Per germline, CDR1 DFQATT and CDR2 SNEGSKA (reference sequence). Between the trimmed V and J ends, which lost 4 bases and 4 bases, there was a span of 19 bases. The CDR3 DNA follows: TGCAGTGCTATCACCCCCCCGGGGGCAGGCTATGGCTACACCTTC. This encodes CSAITPPGAGYGYTF.

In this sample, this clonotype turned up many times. CDR3 bases: TGCGCCAGCAGCCAGGGAGTGGTGGATACGCAGTATTTT. Translating gives CASSQGVVDTQYF. The chain is built from TRBV4-3 and TRBJ2-3, with D tentatively TRBD2 (5 bases). Germline CDR1 and CDR2: LGHNA and YSLEER. CDR3 length: 13 residues. Trimming removed 3 bases at V and 6 bases at J, with 10 bases between.

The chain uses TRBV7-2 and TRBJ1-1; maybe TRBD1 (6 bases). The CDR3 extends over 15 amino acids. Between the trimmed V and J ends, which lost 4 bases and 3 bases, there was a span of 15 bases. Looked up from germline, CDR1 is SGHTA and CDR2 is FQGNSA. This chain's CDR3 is CASSSRTDPYTEAFF. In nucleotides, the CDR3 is TGTGCCAGCAGCTCCCGGACAGATCCCTACACTGAAGCTTTCTTT. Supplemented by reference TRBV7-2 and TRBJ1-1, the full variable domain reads GAGVSQSPSNKVTEKGKDVELRCDPISGHTALYWYRQSLGQGLEFLIYFQGNSAPDKSGLPSDRFSAERTGGSVSTLTIQRTQQEDSAVYLCASSSRTDPYTEAFFGQGTRLTVV.

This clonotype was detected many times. The CDR3 DNA follows: TGTGCCAGCAGCTTCCTAGCGGCCGAGTATTTT. Amino acids: CASSFLAAEYF. This chain connects TRBV7-9 to TRBJ2-3; the match to TRBD2 covers 7 bases. The CDR3 is 11 residues long. Unmatched junction bases numbered 4, after V lost 3 bases and J lost 13 bases. Per the germline V gene, CDR1 is SEHNR and CDR2 is FQNEAQ (reference sequence).

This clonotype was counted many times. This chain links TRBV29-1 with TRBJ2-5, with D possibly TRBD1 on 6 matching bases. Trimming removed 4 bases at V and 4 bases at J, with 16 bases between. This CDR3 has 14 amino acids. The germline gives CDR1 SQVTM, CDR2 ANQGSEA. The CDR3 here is CSVGSRSGAETQYF. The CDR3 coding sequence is TGCAGCGTTGGAAGTAGGTCAGGGGCAGAGACCCAGTACTTC.

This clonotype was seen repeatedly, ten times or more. The CDR3 DNA sequence: TGTGCCAGCAGCCCCCAAGCGGGATCCTACAATGAGCAGTTCTTC. Encoded protein: CASSPQAGSYNEQFF. V usage is TRBV7-6 and J usage is TRBJ2-1; 7 positions match TRBD2. This CDR3 spans 15 amino acids. The trim removed 5 bases at V and 1 base at J, leaving 5 bases unmatched. Germline assignment: CDR1 SGHVS and CDR2 FNYEAQ. The whole variable domain, filled in from reference TRBV7-6 and TRBJ2-1, reads GAGVSQSPRYKVTKRGQDVALRCDPISGHVSLYWYRQALGQGPEFLTYFNYEAQQDKSGLPNDRFSAERPEGSISTLTIQRTEQRDSAMYRCASSPQAGSYNEQFFGPGTRLTVL.

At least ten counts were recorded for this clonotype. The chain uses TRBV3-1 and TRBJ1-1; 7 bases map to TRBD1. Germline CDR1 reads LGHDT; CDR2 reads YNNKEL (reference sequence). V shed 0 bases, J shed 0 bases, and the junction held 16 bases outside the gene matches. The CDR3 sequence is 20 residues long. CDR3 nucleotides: TGTGCCAGCAGCCAAGATCACCTCAGACAGGGAAATTTTCTGAACACTGAAGCTTTCTTT. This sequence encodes CASSQDHLRQGNFLNTEAFF.

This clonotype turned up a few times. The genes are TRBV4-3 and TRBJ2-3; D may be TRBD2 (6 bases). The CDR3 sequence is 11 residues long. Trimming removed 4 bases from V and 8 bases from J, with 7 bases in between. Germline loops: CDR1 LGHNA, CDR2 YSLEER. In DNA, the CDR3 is TGCGCCAGCAGCCGAGCGGGTACGCAGTATTTT. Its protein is CASSRAGTQYF.